One T cell receptor beta chain is described in this entry. Described time point: pretreatment peripheral blood. These data come from a study of PD-L1 blockade in urothelial cancer. Germline loops: CDR1 MNHEY, CDR2 SVGAGI. This CDR3 region has 15 residues. With V trimmed by 6 bases and J by 3 bases, 10 bases remained unmatched. Sequencing used immunoSEQ multiplex PCR; TCRdb keeps in-frame clones, though not all of them. The table has some 120,000 clones, approximately 84% seen once. This clonotype was obtained from a man aged 45-60 years with urothelial cancer. The sequencing used PBMCs, collected around atezolizumab (anti-PD-L1) treatment. This chain uses TRBV6-5 with TRBJ1-2, with TRBD1 matching over 7 bases. The CDR3 region has the DNA TGTGCCAGCAGACCCCGGGTAGGGGGCGACTATGGCTACACCTTC. Amino acids: CASRPRVGGDYGYTF.